Below are 3 T cell receptor beta chains sequenced from a single sample in a study of OX40 agonist ivuxolimab in advanced cancers. Assay used: immunoSEQ multiplex PCR; TCRdb lists only in-frame clones, some missing. This sample has around 80,000 clones; approximately 88% occur once, and the top ten carry about 2.7%. The sample in question was CD4+ or CD8+ T cells sorted from blood, obtained in a trial of the OX40 agonist ivuxolimab. The receptors were gathered from an adult with an advanced solid tumor such as melanoma, head and neck, liver or kidney cancer.

The rearrangement uses TRBV10-3 and TRBJ2-6, with 9 bases identical to TRBD1. The CDR3 sequence is 16 residues long. Germline values: CDR1 ENHRY, CDR2 SYGVKD. Trimming removed 6 bases from V and 4 bases from J; junction bases left unmatched: 7. CDR3 DNA: TGTGCCATCAGAGGGGGACAGGGCGGCGGGGCCAACGTCCTGACTTTC. Protein product: CAIRGGQGGGANVLTF.

The V gene is TRBV9, the J gene TRBJ2-1; D unresolved. V lost 0 bases and J 0 bases, leaving 10 bases between the germline ends. This CDR3 is built from 16 residues. Germline V gives CDR1 SGDLS, CDR2 YYNGEE. CDR3 region: CASSVENRYSYNEQFF. CDR3 bases: TGTGCCAGCAGCGTAGAAAACCGTTACTCCTACAATGAGCAGTTCTTC.

The chain joins TRBV5-1 to TRBJ2-5; D gene ambiguous. CDR3 length: 15 residues. The germline V and J ends were trimmed by 0 bases and 2 bases, with 11 bases remaining between them. From germline, CDR1 is SGHRS and CDR2 YFSETQ. The CDR3 DNA is TGCGCCAGCAGCTTGGGAGCAGGAACTCAAGAGACCCAGTACTTC. As protein: CASSLGAGTQETQYF.